This TCR beta chain was captured in a study of cytomegalovirus exposure and HLA in healthy donors. The germline CDR1 and CDR2 sequences are SGDLS and YYNGEE. The CDR3 is 15 amino acids. V was cut by 0 bases and J by 8 bases, with 17 bases left in between. Using immunoSEQ multiplex PCR, the repertoire was profiled, and TCRdb retains in-frame clones only, with some absent. The sample contains fewer than 200,000 clones, less than 90% of which appear only once. The sequenced sample was PBMCs. The J gene is TRBJ1-2, the V gene TRBV9, with D possibly TRBD1 on 5 matching bases. This receptor was obtained from a woman aged 18-29 years in good health and CMV-seronegative. The DNA for the CDR3 is TGTGCCAGCAGCGTAGTCGGGGGGACGTTGGAGGGCTACACCTTC. Encoded protein: CASSVVGGTLEGYTF.